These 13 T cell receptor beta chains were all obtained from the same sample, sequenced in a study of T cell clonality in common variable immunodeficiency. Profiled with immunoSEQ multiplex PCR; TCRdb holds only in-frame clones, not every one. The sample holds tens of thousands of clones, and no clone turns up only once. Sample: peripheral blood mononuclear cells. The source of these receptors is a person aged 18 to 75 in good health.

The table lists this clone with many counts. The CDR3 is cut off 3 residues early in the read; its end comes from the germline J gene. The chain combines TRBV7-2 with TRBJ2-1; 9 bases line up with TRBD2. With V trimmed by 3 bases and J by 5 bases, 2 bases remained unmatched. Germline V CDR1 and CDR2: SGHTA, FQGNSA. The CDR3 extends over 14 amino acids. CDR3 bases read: TGTGCCAGCAGCTTTGGCGGGGGGGACAATGAG. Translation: CASSFGGGDNE. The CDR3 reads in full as CASSFGGGDNEQFF.

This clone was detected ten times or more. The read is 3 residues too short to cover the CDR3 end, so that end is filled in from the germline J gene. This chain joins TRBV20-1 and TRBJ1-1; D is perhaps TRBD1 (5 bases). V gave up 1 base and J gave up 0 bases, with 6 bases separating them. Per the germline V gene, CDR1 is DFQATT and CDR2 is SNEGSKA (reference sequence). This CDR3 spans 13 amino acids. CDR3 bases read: TGCAGTGCTAGAGGACAGATGAACACTGAA. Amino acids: CSARGQMNTE. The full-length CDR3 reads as CSARGQMNTEAFF.

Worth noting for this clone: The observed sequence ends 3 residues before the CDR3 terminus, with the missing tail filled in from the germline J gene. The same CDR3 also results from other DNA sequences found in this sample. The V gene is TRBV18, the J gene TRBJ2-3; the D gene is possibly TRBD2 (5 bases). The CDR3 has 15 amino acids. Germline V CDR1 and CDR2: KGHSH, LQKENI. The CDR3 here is CASSPLLRGQETQYF. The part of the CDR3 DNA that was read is TGTGCCAGCTCCCCATTGCTTCGGGGTCAAGAGACG.

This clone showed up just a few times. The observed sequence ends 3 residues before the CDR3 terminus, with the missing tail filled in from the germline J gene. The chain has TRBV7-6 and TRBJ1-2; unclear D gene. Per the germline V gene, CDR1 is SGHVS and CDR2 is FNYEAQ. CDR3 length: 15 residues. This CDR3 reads CASSLDVAGTDTYTF. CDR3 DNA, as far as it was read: TGTGCCAGCAGCTTGGACGTGGCGGGCACAGATACC.

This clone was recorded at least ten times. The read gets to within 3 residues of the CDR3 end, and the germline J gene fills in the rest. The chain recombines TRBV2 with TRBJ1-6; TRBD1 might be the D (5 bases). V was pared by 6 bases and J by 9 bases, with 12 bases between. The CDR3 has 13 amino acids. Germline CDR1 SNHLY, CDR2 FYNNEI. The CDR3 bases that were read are TGTGCCAGCAGGTTGGGACTTTCTTCACCC. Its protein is CASRLGLSSP. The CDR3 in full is CASRLGLSSPLHF.

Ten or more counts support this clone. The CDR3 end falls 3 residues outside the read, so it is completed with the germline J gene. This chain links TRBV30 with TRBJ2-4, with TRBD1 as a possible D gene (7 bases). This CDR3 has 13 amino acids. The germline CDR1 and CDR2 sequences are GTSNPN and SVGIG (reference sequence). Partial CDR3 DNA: TGTGCGAGATTAATCAGGGGGGAAAACATT. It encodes CARLIRGENI. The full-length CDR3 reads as CARLIRGENIQYF. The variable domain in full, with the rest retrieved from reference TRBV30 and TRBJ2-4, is SQTIHQWPATLVQPVGSPLSLECTVEGTSNPNLYWYRQAAGRGLQLLFYSVGIGQISSEVPQNLSASRPQDRQFILSSKKLLLSDSGFYLCARLIRGENIQYFGAGTRLSVL.

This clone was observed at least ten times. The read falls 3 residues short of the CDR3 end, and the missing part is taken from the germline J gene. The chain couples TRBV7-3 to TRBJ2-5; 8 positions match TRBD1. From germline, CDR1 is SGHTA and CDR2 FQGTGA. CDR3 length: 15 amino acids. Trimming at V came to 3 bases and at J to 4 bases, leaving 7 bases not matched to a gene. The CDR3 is CASSLGTGGRETQYF. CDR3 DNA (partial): TGTGCCAGCAGCTTGGGAACAGGGGGTAGAGAGACC.

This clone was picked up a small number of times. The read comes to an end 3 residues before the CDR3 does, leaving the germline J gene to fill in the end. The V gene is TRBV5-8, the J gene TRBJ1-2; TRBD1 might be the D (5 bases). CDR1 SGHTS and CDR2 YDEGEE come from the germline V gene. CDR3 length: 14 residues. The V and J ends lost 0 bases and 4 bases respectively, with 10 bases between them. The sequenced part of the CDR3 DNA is TGTGCCAGCAGCTTGGCCACAGGCATCTATGGC. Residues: CASSLATGIYG. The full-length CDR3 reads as CASSLATGIYGYTF.

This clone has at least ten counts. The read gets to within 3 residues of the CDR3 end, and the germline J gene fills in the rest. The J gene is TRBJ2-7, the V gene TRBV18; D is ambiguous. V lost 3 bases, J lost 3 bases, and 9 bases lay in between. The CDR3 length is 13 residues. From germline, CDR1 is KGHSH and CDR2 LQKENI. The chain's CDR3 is CASSPDSSYEQYF. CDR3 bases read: TGTGCCAGCTCACCCGATAGTAGCTACGAG.

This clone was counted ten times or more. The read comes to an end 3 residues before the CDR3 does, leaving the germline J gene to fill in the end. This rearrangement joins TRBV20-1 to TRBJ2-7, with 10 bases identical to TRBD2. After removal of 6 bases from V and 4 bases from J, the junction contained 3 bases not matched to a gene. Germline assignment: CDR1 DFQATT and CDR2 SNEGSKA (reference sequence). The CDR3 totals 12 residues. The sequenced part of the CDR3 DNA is TGCAGTGCGCCGACTAGCGGGTACGAG. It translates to CSAPTSGYE. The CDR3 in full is CSAPTSGYEQYF.

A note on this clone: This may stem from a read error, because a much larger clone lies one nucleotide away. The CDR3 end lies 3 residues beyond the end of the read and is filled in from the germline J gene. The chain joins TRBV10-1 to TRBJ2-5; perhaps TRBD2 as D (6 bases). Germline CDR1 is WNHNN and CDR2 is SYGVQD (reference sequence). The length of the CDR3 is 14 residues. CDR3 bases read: TGCGCCAGCGGGACTTTCTGTGACACAGATACC. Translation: CASGTFCDTDT. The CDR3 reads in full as CASGTFCDTDTQYF.

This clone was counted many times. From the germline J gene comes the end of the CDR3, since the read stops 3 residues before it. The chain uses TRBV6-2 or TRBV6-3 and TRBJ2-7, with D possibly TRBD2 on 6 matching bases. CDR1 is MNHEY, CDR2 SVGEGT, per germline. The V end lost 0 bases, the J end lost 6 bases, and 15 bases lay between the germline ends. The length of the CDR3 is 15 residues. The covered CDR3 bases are TGTGCCAGCAGTTACTCGGAGGGGTCAGCCAGCGAG. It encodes CASSYSEGSASE. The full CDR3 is CASSYSEGSASEQYF.

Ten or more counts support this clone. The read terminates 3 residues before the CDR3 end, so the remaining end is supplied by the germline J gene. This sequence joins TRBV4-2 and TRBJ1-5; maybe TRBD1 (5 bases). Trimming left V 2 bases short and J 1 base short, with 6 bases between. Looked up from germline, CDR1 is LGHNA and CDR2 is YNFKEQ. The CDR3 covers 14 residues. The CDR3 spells CASSQRGSNQPQHF. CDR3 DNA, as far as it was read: TGTGCCAGCAGCCAAAGGGGAAGCAATCAGCCC.